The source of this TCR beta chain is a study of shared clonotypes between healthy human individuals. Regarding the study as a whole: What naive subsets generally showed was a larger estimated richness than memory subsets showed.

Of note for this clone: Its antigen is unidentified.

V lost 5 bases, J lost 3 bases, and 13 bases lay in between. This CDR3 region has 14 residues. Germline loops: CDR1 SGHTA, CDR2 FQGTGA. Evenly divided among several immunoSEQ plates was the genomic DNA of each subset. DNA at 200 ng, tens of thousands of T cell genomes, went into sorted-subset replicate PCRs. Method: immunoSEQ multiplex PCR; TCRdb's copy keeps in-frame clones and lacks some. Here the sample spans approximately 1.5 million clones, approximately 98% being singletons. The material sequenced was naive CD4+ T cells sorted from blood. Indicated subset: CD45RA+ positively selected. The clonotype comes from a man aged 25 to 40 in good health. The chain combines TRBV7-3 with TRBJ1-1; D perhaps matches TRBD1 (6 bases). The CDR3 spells CASSLQGGDTEAFF. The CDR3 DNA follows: TGTGCCAGCAGCCTACAGGGAGGCGACACTGAAGCTTTCTTT.